This T cell receptor beta chain was captured in a study of siplizumab effects on memory and regulatory T cells (dated by TCRdb to the late 2010s). A note on the overall study: The effect of the anti-CD2 antibody siplizumab on alloreactive T-cell subsets was examined in allogeneic mixed lymphocyte reactions constructed from human PBMCs.

CDR3 length: 15 amino acids, cysteine to phenylalanine. The entry retains the CDR3 DNA only, 45 bases that are in frame from base 1. Based on the germline V gene, the CDR1 and CDR2 sequences are MNHNS and SASEGT. The trim is 7 bases for V and 3 bases for J, with a gap of 15 bases between the germline ends. The library was built by means of the immunoSEQ multiplex PCR assay. The deep sequencing platform assayed about 10^5 TCR templates per sample. Genomic DNA extracted from sorted T cells was used for TCRbeta CDR3 sequencing. Per the original workflow: Clonal analysis of TCRbeta CDR3 data was done in the R programming language. Alloreactive CD4+ and CD8+ clones were defined by comparing unstimulated samples with post-reaction CFSE-low samples. Regulatory or non-regulatory origin was assigned to alloreactive CD4+ clones by matching of sequences to sorted unstimulated Treg and non-Treg repertoires. Entries here come from immuneACCESS through TCRdb and include only in-frame sequences with V and J called. Some clones fail to appear in such tables; in the studies checked, an unresolved V gene covers under half of the shortfall, and the cause of the remainder is unknown. V and J calls plus clone size are reproduced from that table; the DNA served to infer D and trimming. The sample table shows some 70,000 clones, and approximately 89% are seen once. 1.5% to 2% of the sample lies in the top ten.

Sorted unstimulated T cells, along with proliferating T cells recovered from mixed lymphocyte reactions, underwent TCRbeta CDR3 sequencing. Fresh whole blood from about 9 HLA-typed healthy donors was used as the source from which PBMCs were isolated. To map where alloreactive clones came from, unstimulated CD4+ regulatory T cells were FACS-sorted. A note on this clone: Its antigen is not yet known. Base qualities are not recorded, but no much larger clone differs from it by a single base.

General findings and caveats noted by the study authors: Compared with memory T cells, unstimulated naive T cells appeared more diverse, and naive cells seemed to make a substantial contribution to the alloresponse. No functional confirmation was obtained for the suppressive function of proliferating Tregs from siplizumab cultures. Sequences below about 10^-5 frequency were poorly captured, so only a minor fraction of alloreactive clones could be mapped to unstimulated subsets. The cumulative frequency of alloreactive sequences that could be traced back to unstimulated CD4+ memory T cells was significantly reduced by siplizumab. About 75-96% of proliferating CD4+ or CD8+ clones could not be given a naive or memory phenotype. Among mappable alloreactive CD4+ clones, the Treg-derived fraction averaged approximately 69% with siplizumab versus about 27% in control reactions.

Recombination linked TRBV6-1 to TRBJ1-4; TRBD1 is perhaps the D gene, given 6 matching bases. The TCR comes from a human donor in good health. The sample comprised Tregs sorted from blood. The CDR3 amino acid sequence is: CASKWRGGSNEKLFF. The bases are TGTGCCAGCAAATGGAGGGGGGGGTCTAATGAAAAACTGTTTTTT.